The entry below describes one T cell receptor beta chain. Its specificity is unknown. The V end was cut by 4 bases, the J end by 5 bases, with 8 bases between. Germline V gene lookup returns CDR1 SGDLS and CDR2 YYNGEE. This CDR3 has 12 residues. Both 60 Vbeta primers and 13 Jbeta primers went into the PCR. Authors' methods: Unique TCR beta chains totaled some 80 million in a later count, with some 10 million of them shared. Generated by immunoSEQ multiplex PCR, the TCRdb table keeps only in-frame clones and is missing some. The V and J calls and clone size are taken from that table; D and trimming were inferred from the DNA. The table records roughly 140,000 clones, just over 70% of them present only once. This sample was included in a study of cytomegalovirus exposure and HLA in healthy donors. Each donor was healthy, and each was a bone marrow donor. Study-wide points: Differences between HLA loci emerged in a later analysis of TCR association rates, with DRB1 most and HLA-C fewest. A later analysis reportedly found that, within productive TCRs, an Asian-associated ancestry cluster had fewer N-insertions than the mean observed across the approximately 700 donors.

This TCR was recovered from a woman younger than 45 in good health and CMV-seronegative. The specimen was PBMCs. This chain links TRBV9 with TRBJ2-3; no clear D gene. The CDR3 region is CASSLTQDTQYF. The CDR3 coding sequence is TGTGCCAGCAGCCTGACTCAAGATACGCAGTATTTT.